Listed here are 28 T cell receptor beta chains from one sample, sequenced in a study of CD8+ T cells in alopecia areata. Reverse transcribed after extraction, RNA yielded cDNA as the sequencing template. Assay used: immunoSEQ multiplex PCR; TCRdb lists only in-frame clones, some missing. The sample has 150,000 to 200,000 clones, less than 70% seen once. Described treatment: oral pan-JAK inhibitor, 5-10 mg twice daily. This sample comprised CD4+ T cells sorted from blood, obtained at week 4, from a patient treated with tofacitinib. These receptors were taken from a human donor with alopecia areata.

The chain is built from TRBV4-3 and TRBJ2-7, with D uncertain. The V end was cut by 1 base, the J end by 3 bases, with 7 bases between. In germline, CDR1 is LGHNA, CDR2 YSLEER. The CDR3 has 13 residues. CDR3 residues: CASSQGVSYEQYF. Written as DNA, the CDR3 is TGCGCCAGCAGCCAAGGGGTTAGCTACGAGCAGTACTTC.

This chain uses TRBV29-1 with TRBJ1-1; D not resolved. Trimming removed 4 bases at V and 0 bases at J, with 9 bases between. CDR3 length equals 13 residues. Germline CDR1 SQVTM, CDR2 ANQGSEA. CDR3 DNA sequence: TGCAGCGTTGTCCTGAGGTTGAACACTGAAGCTTTCTTT. This gives the protein CSVVLRLNTEAFF.

This clone was found a few times. CDR3 loop: CASSYLGDSPREQYF. CDR3 DNA sequence: TGTGCCAGCAGTTACTTGGGGGACAGCCCGAGGGAGCAGTACTTC. This chain links TRBV6-5 with TRBJ2-7; 7 bases match TRBD1. Germline trimming cut 1 base from V and 7 bases from J; bases unmatched to any gene: 10. CDR1 MNHEY and CDR2 SVGAGI come from the germline V gene. This CDR3 region has 15 residues.

A note on this clone: A much larger clone differs from this one at a single base, so this may be a read error. V usage is TRBV7-3 and J usage is TRBJ2-6, with D hard to call. CDR1 SGHTA and CDR2 FQGTGA come from the germline V gene. The V and J ends lost 6 bases and 0 bases respectively, with 3 bases between them. The CDR3 contains 13 residues. The chain's CDR3 is CASRNSGANVLTF. Written as DNA, the CDR3 is TGTGCCAGCAGAAACTCTGGGGCCAACGTCCTGACTTTC.

The chain joins TRBV2 to TRBJ2-2; TRBD1 matches 8 bases. Germline V gene sequence: CDR1 SNHLY, CDR2 FYNNEI. The V segment lost 3 bases and the J segment 2 bases; nucleotides outside the gene matches: 11. The CDR3 totals 18 residues. CDR3 in DNA: TGTGCCAGCAGTGAGGAACAGGGGGGCCTTCACAACACCGGGGAGCTGTTTTTT. This translates into CASSEEQGGLHNTGELFF. The full variable domain, rest sourced from reference TRBV2 and TRBJ2-2, is EPEVTQTPSHQVTQMGQEVILRCVPISNHLYFYWYRQILGQKVEFLVSFYNNEISEKSEIFDDQFSVERPDGSNFTLKIRSTKLEDSAMYFCASSEEQGGLHNTGELFFGEGSRLTVL.

This chain connects TRBV29-1 to TRBJ2-1; D tentatively reads TRBD1 or TRBD2 (6 bases each). Trimming removed 7 bases at V and 2 bases at J, with 18 bases between. The CDR3 loop spans 15 amino acids. The germline V gene encodes CDR1 SQVTM and CDR2 ANQGSEA. The CDR3 is CSGISPGEAYNEQFF. CDR3 bases: TGCAGCGGCATAAGTCCAGGGGAGGCCTACAATGAGCAGTTCTTC.

The rearrangement uses TRBV6-6 and TRBJ1-1; no definite D call. The V end lost 0 bases, the J end lost 4 bases, and 9 bases lay between the germline ends. In germline, CDR1 is MNHNY, CDR2 SVGAGI (reference sequence). The CDR3 has 14 amino acids. This CDR3 reads CASSYSRLGTEAFF. Here the CDR3 DNA reads TGTGCCAGCAGTTACTCGCGTCTCGGCACTGAAGCTTTCTTT.

Details on this clone: A read error is possible here, since a much larger clone lies one base away. The chain joins TRBV2 to TRBJ1-2; TRBD1 aligns across 7 bases. Trimming removed 5 bases from V and 3 bases from J; junction bases left unmatched: 0. The CDR3 spans 12 residues. The germline V gene encodes CDR1 SNHLY and CDR2 FYNNEI. The CDR3 spells CASSQGDYGYTF. The CDR3, as DNA: TGTGCCAGCAGTCAGGGGGACTATGGCTACACCTTC. Looking up the rest from reference TRBV2 and TRBJ1-2 gives the full variable domain: EPEVTQTPSHQVTQMGQEVILRCVPISNHLYFYWYRQILGQKVEFLVSFYNNEISEKSEIFDDQFSVERPDGSNFTLKIRSTKLEDSAMYFCASSQGDYGYTFGSGTRLTVV.

J is TRBJ2-5 and V is TRBV6-6; D gene uncertain. Per the germline V gene, CDR1 is MNHNY and CDR2 is SVGAGI (reference sequence). V was clipped by 7 bases and J by 1 base, with 10 bases between them. The length of the CDR3 is 13 residues. CDR3 residues: CASTQLGQETQYF. CDR3 coding DNA: TGTGCCAGCACTCAACTGGGCCAAGAGACCCAGTACTTC.

This clone came up once. This chain joins TRBV25-1 and TRBJ1-2; D gene ambiguous. CDR1 is MGHDK, CDR2 SYGVNS, per germline. V lost 10 bases to trimming and J lost 4 bases, with 16 bases between them. The CDR3 runs 13 residues. The CDR3 DNA is TGTGCCACCTATTCCGACCGGGGCTATGGCTACACCTTC. The encoded protein is CATYSDRGYGYTF.

This chain links TRBV30 with TRBJ1-6, with D unclear. The length of the CDR3 is 13 residues. Trimming took 3 bases from V and 9 from J, leaving 12 bases between them. In germline, CDR1 is GTSNPN, CDR2 SVGIG (reference sequence). This chain's CDR3 is CAWSPDMGSPLHF. The CDR3 bases are TGTGCCTGGAGCCCAGATATGGGTTCACCCCTCCACTTT. Supplemented by reference TRBV30 and TRBJ1-6, the full variable domain reads SQTIHQWPATLVQPVGSPLSLECTVEGTSNPNLYWYRQAAGRGLQLLFYSVGIGQISSEVPQNLSASRPQDRQFILSSKKLLLSDSGFYLCAWSPDMGSPLHFGNGTRLTVT.

CDR3 region: CASSPGQGAWGANVLTF. Written as DNA, the CDR3 is TGTGCCAGCAGCCCCGGACAGGGGGCGTGGGGGGCCAACGTCCTGACTTTC. The genes are TRBV7-9 and TRBJ2-6; TRBD1 aligns across 11 bases. The germline V gene has CDR1 SEHNR and CDR2 FQNEAQ (reference sequence). This CDR3 has 17 amino acids. V shed 5 bases and J 4 bases; nucleotides not matched to a gene: 7. The full variable domain, in which reference TRBV7-9 and TRBJ2-6 provide the parts outside the CDR3, is DTGVSQNPRHKITKRGQNVTFRCDPISEHNRLYWYRQTLGQGPEFLTYFQNEAQLEKSRLLSDRFSAERPKGSFSTLEIQRTEQGDSAMYLCASSPGQGAWGANVLTFGAGSRLTVL.

The V and J genes are TRBV19 and TRBJ1-1; D not certain. CDR1 is LNHDA and CDR2 is SQIVND in the germline V gene (reference sequence). The CDR3 has 15 amino acids. V was trimmed by 1 base and J by 0 bases, leaving 9 bases between them. CDR3 nucleotide sequence: TGTGCCAGTAGTATAGTTGGCAGTGTGAACACTGAAGCTTTCTTT. This gives the protein CASSIVGSVNTEAFF.

Only a few counts were recorded for this clone. Compared with germline, one end of the junction differs, possibly owing to a read error. The chain employs TRBV5-1 and TRBJ2-5; weak D call: TRBD2 (7 bases). The germline CDR1 and CDR2 sequences are SGHRS and YFSETQ. The CDR3 covers 14 residues. In DNA, the CDR3 is TGCGCCAGCAGGTTGGGGGGGCTTGAGGAGACCCAGTACTTC. This gives the protein CASRLGGLEETQYF.

The table lists this clone with a few counts. This sample also contains other DNA sequences that code for the same CDR3. The chain is built from TRBV29-1 and TRBJ2-3; D is tentatively TRBD1 or TRBD2 (5 bases each). This CDR3 contains 13 residues. The V end lost 3 bases, the J end lost 5 bases, and 12 bases lay between the germline ends. Germline V lookup: CDR1 SQVTM, CDR2 ANQGSEA. The CDR3 sequence: CSVDRGRGDTQYF. CDR3 DNA: TGCAGCGTTGATCGGGGCCGGGGAGATACGCAGTATTTT.

The chain links TRBV30 to TRBJ1-2; 7 bases map to TRBD1. The CDR3 extends over 17 amino acids. From germline, CDR1 is GTSNPN and CDR2 SVGIG (reference sequence). The V and J ends lost 8 bases and 0 bases, in that order; junction bases with no gene match: 18. CDR3 coding DNA: TGTGCCGGATTCAATAGGGACAGCGGACGCACTAACTATGGCTACACCTTC. Encoded protein: CAGFNRDSGRTNYGYTF.

This sequence joins TRBV20-1 and TRBJ2-7, with D possibly being TRBD1 or TRBD2 (5 bases each). CDR3 length: 11 residues. CDR1 is DFQATT, CDR2 SNEGSKA, per germline (reference sequence). The ends were cut back, 6 bases at V and 5 bases at J, with 11 bases in the middle. The chain's CDR3 is CSATRGDEQYF. In nucleotides, the CDR3 is TGCAGTGCAACAAGGGGAGACGAGCAGTACTTC.

This clone was seen only a few times. The genes are TRBV7-9 and TRBJ1-1; D uncertain. Trimming left V 4 bases short and J 5 bases short, with 11 bases between. Germline lookup yields CDR1 SEHNR and CDR2 FQNEAQ (reference sequence). This CDR3 spans 13 amino acids. CDR3 in DNA: TGTGCCAGCAGCTCCCAGGCGGGGACTGAAGCTTTCTTT. Translated, it gives CASSSQAGTEAFF. The variable domain in full, with the rest retrieved from reference TRBV7-9 and TRBJ1-1, is DTGVSQNPRHKITKRGQNVTFRCDPISEHNRLYWYRQTLGQGPEFLTYFQNEAQLEKSRLLSDRFSAERPKGSFSTLEIQRTEQGDSAMYLCASSSQAGTEAFFGQGTRLTVV.

The chain uses TRBV4-2 and TRBJ1-6; no clear D gene. The V end lost 0 bases, the J end lost 6 bases, and 3 bases lay between the germline ends. Germline V CDR1 and CDR2: LGHNA, YNFKEQ. This CDR3 is built from 13 residues. This CDR3 is CASSQDFNSPLHF. DNA of the CDR3: TGTGCCAGCAGCCAAGACTTTAATTCACCCCTCCACTTT.

The chain employs TRBV2 and TRBJ2-6; 7 bases fit TRBD2. This CDR3 comprises 17 residues. With V trimmed by 2 bases and J by 4 bases, 8 bases remained unmatched. Germline V gene data show CDR1 as SNHLY and CDR2 as FYNNEI. The CDR3 is CASSETKGGAGANVLTF. CDR3 nucleotides: TGTGCCAGCAGTGAAACAAAGGGAGGGGCCGGGGCCAACGTCCTGACTTTC.

The chain carries TRBV29-1 and TRBJ2-1, with D unresolved. There are 11 residues in the CDR3. Germline V gene lookup returns CDR1 SQVTM and CDR2 ANQGSEA. Trimming took off 3 bases at V and 10 bases at J, with 10 bases between the two ends. The CDR3 loop reads CSVDEWGEQFF. CDR3 DNA sequence: TGCAGCGTTGACGAGTGGGGAGAGCAGTTCTTC.

This chain links TRBV29-1 with TRBJ2-5, with 8 bases matching TRBD1. Germline trimming cut 7 bases from V and 1 base from J; bases unmatched to any gene: 8. Germline assignment: CDR1 SQVTM and CDR2 ANQGSEA. The CDR3 loop spans 14 amino acids. CDR3 amino acids: CSGLATGGQETQYF. CDR3 sequence (DNA): TGCAGCGGCCTAGCCACAGGGGGCCAAGAGACCCAGTACTTC.

The rearrangement joins TRBV29-1 to TRBJ1-2; 8 bases align to TRBD1. With 3 bases clipped from V and 8 bases from J, the junction kept 5 bases outside the gene matches. CDR3 length equals 12 residues. The V gene's germline CDR1 is SQVTM and CDR2 ANQGSEA. CDR3 DNA: TGCAGCGTTGACAAGACAGGGGTAGGCTACACCTTC. Translation: CSVDKTGVGYTF.

The chain links TRBV9 to TRBJ1-2; D gene unclear. The length of the CDR3 is 12 residues. V lost 4 bases to trimming and J lost 2 bases, with 6 bases between them. Germline loops: CDR1 SGDLS, CDR2 YYNGEE. The CDR3 DNA follows: TGTGCCAGCAGCTGGGTAAACTATGGCTACACCTTC. Translating gives CASSWVNYGYTF.

The chain joins TRBV5-6 to TRBJ1-6; 9 bases map to TRBD1. Germline V lookup: CDR1 SGHDT, CDR2 YYEEEE. Losses at the gene ends were 4 bases for V and 7 bases for J; bases not matched to a gene: 9. The CDR3 is 16 residues long. DNA of the CDR3: TGTGCCAGCAGCCGCCGGGGACAGGGCATCAATTCACCCCTCCACTTT. It yields the protein CASSRRGQGINSPLHF.

V usage is TRBV2 and J usage is TRBJ1-2; D gene uncertain. The CDR3 loop spans 11 amino acids. Trimming stripped 5 bases from V and 6 bases from J, with 7 bases between. Germline V gene lookup returns CDR1 SNHLY and CDR2 FYNNEI. This CDR3 reads CASSPFDGYTF. The DNA for the CDR3 is TGTGCCAGCAGTCCATTTGATGGCTACACCTTC. Complete variable domain (other parts from reference TRBV2 and TRBJ1-2): EPEVTQTPSHQVTQMGQEVILRCVPISNHLYFYWYRQILGQKVEFLVSFYNNEISEKSEIFDDQFSVERPDGSNFTLKIRSTKLEDSAMYFCASSPFDGYTFGSGTRLTVV.

The J gene is TRBJ1-2, the V gene TRBV2; D ambiguous. Per the germline V gene, CDR1 is SNHLY and CDR2 is FYNNEI. The CDR3 has 11 amino acids. V shed 6 bases and J shed 4 bases, with 6 bases lying between them. CDR3 amino acids: CASRYSYGYTF. CDR3 sequence (DNA): TGTGCCAGCAGATACAGCTATGGCTACACCTTC. Complete variable domain (other parts from reference TRBV2 and TRBJ1-2): EPEVTQTPSHQVTQMGQEVILRCVPISNHLYFYWYRQILGQKVEFLVSFYNNEISEKSEIFDDQFSVERPDGSNFTLKIRSTKLEDSAMYFCASRYSYGYTFGSGTRLTVV.

The chain recombines TRBV30 with TRBJ1-2; 7 bases align to TRBD1. J lost 8 bases, V lost 6 bases, and 9 bases had no gene match. Germline CDR1 reads GTSNPN; CDR2 reads SVGIG (reference sequence). This CDR3 region has 12 residues. For the CDR3, the DNA is TGTGCCTGTCTTGACAGGGTCGGGGGCTACACCTTC. Translated, it gives CACLDRVGGYTF.